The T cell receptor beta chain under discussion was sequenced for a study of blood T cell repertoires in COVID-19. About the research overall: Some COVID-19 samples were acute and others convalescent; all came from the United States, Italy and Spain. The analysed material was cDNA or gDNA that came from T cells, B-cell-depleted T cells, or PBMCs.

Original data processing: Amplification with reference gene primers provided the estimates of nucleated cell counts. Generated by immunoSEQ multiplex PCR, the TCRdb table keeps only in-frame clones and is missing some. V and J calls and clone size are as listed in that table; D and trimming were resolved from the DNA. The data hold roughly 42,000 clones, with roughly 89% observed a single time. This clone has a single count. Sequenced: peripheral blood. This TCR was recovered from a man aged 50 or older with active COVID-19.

As DNA, the CDR3 is TGTGCCAGCAGCCACTCATGGGCGGGGGATGGCAATGAGCAGTTCTTC. Protein sequence: CASSHSWAGDGNEQFF. The chain uses TRBV7-3 and TRBJ2-1, with TRBD2 identical over 7 bases. The CDR3 is 16 amino acids. V shed 5 bases and J 6 bases; nucleotides not matched to a gene: 13. Looked up from germline, CDR1 is SGHTA and CDR2 is FQGTGA.